This TCR beta chain came from a study of T cells in Graves' hyperthyroidism and ophthalmopathy. Study summary: Upon initial diagnosis and before any treatment, peripheral blood was collected.

The CDR3 extends over 16 amino acids. V dropped 8 bases and J dropped 6 bases, with 26 bases sitting between them. Germline CDR1 reads DFQATT; CDR2 reads SNEGSKA (reference sequence). The source material, RNA transcripts, was used to amplify TCR beta CDR3 regions. The study used the HTBI primer set for a first-round RT-PCR of the TCR CDR3. From the multiplex PCR reads, TCRdb called clonotypes with MiXCR, one entry per CDR3 protein. The data contain 340,000 or so distinct CDR3 sequences, around a sixth of them singletons. The chain combines TRBV20-1 with TRBJ2-1, with D perhaps TRBD2 (6 bases). The material sequenced was blood. The origin of this receptor is a woman aged 50 to 60 with Graves' hyperthyroidism. CDR3 region: CSLQEGRARRGNEQFF. CDR3 sequence (DNA): TGCAGTCTTCAAGAGGGGCGGGCCAGGAGGGGCAATGAGCAGTTCTTC.